The 22 T cell receptor beta chains listed next were all sequenced from one sample in a study of shared clonotypes between healthy human individuals. The method was immunoSEQ multiplex PCR; TCRdb's version includes in-frame clones alone and lacks a portion of them. The profile shows fewer than 400,000 clones, 74% of them singletons. Sequenced: memory CD4+ T cells sorted from blood. This sample's subset: CD45RA-negative fraction. These receptors were taken from a man in his thirties or forties in good health.

The rearrangement links TRBV6-6 to TRBJ2-1; D is undetermined. The V end was cut by 4 bases, the J end by 6 bases, with 7 bases between. The CDR3 covers 12 residues. Germline loops: CDR1 MNHNY, CDR2 SVGAGI (reference sequence). This CDR3 reads CASSWGFNEQFF. DNA for the CDR3: TGTGCCAGCAGTTGGGGTTTCAATGAGCAGTTCTTC.

This chain connects TRBV27 to TRBJ2-3, with TRBD1 matching 11 bases. Germline lookup yields CDR1 MNHEY and CDR2 SMNVEV (reference sequence). The CDR3 is made up of 15 amino acids. The V gene end was trimmed by 7 bases and the J gene end by 5 bases; junction bases not matched to a gene: 8. The CDR3 spells CASMNWDRGRDTQYF. Here the CDR3 DNA reads TGTGCCAGCATGAATTGGGACAGGGGGAGAGATACGCAGTATTTT.

The rearrangement uses TRBV6-5 and TRBJ1-1, with a tentative D call TRBD1 (6 bases). Between the trimmed V and J ends, which lost 2 bases and 4 bases, there was a span of 11 bases. CDR1 and CDR2 from the germline V gene are MNHEY and SVGAGI. This CDR3 is built from 14 residues. The CDR3 nucleotides read TGTGCCAGCAGTTACCATACAGGGACCACTGAAGCTTTCTTT. This codes for CASSYHTGTTEAFF.

This rearrangement joins TRBV28 to TRBJ2-7; 12 bases fit TRBD2. Germline CDR1 reads MDHEN; CDR2 reads SYDVKM. The ends lost 6 bases at V and 5 bases at J; junction bases unmatched: 8. This CDR3 has 15 residues. This chain's CDR3 is CASRHGLAGIHEQYF. In DNA form, the CDR3 reads TGTGCCAGCAGGCACGGACTAGCGGGAATCCACGAGCAGTACTTC.

This sequence joins TRBV28 and TRBJ1-5; D not certain. CDR1 and CDR2 (germline): MDHEN, SYDVKM. This CDR3 contains 17 residues. The V and J ends lost 7 bases and 0 bases respectively, with 19 bases between them. CDR3 nucleotide sequence: TGTGCCAGCATTCCCTCTGGAGAGCTTTATAGCAATCAGCCCCAGCATTTT. As protein: CASIPSGELYSNQPQHF.

This clone was seen a few times. The chain carries TRBV6-5 and TRBJ1-2; 7 bases align to TRBD1. With 2 bases clipped from V and 7 bases from J, the junction kept 10 bases outside the gene matches. This CDR3 region has 15 residues. The germline gives CDR1 MNHEY, CDR2 SVGAGI. Here the CDR3 reads CASSYLTGRSGGYTF. The CDR3 region has the DNA TGTGCCAGCAGTTACCTGACAGGGAGGAGCGGTGGCTACACCTTC.

This clone was detected only a few times. J is TRBJ2-7 and V is TRBV7-2; 7 bases map to TRBD2. Germline V gene lookup returns CDR1 SGHTA and CDR2 FQGNSA. The V and J ends lost 2 bases and 5 bases, in that order; junction bases with no gene match: 9. The CDR3 totals 15 residues. The CDR3 coding sequence is TGTGCCAGCAGCTTAAACGGGGGGTCCCCTAACGAGCAGTACTTC. Translating it yields CASSLNGGSPNEQYF.

The chain employs TRBV29-1 and TRBJ1-3; 8 nucleotides match TRBD1. Trimming at V came to 5 bases and at J to 4 bases, leaving 4 bases not matched to a gene. Germline V gene lookup returns CDR1 SQVTM and CDR2 ANQGSEA. The CDR3 totals 13 residues. CDR3 bases: TGCAGCGTTTCGACAGGGGCGGGAAACACCATATATTTT. It codes for CSVSTGAGNTIYF.

Only one count was recorded for this clone. This chain joins TRBV10-2 and TRBJ2-3; D is possibly TRBD2 (5 bases). The CDR3 has 15 residues. V lost 5 bases and J lost 7, with 19 bases in between. Germline values: CDR1 WSHSY, CDR2 SAAADI. The CDR3 spells CASSRVDSGSHTQYF. CDR3 sequence (DNA): TGCGCCAGCAGTAGAGTCGACTCGGGGAGCCATACGCAGTATTTT.

The table lists this clone with a count of one. This rearrangement joins TRBV10-2 to TRBJ2-1; D gene unclear. Germline assignment: CDR1 WSHSY and CDR2 SAAADI. The CDR3 runs to 11 residues. Trimming took off 6 bases at V and 16 bases at J, with 16 bases between the two ends. CDR3 residues: CASSAGAREFF. The CDR3 coding sequence is TGCGCCAGCAGCGCTGGTGCTAGGGAATTCTTC.

This clone was detected only a few times. The chain has TRBV30 and TRBJ1-5; 9 nucleotides match TRBD1. In germline, CDR1 is GTSNPN, CDR2 SVGIG (reference sequence). V lost 4 bases to trimming and J lost 2 bases; unmatched junction nucleotides: 6. The CDR3 covers 15 residues. The CDR3, as DNA: TGTGCCTGGACTAAGGGACAGGGCGGCAATCAGCCCCAGCATTTT. Its protein is CAWTKGQGGNQPQHF. The full variable domain, in which reference TRBV30 and TRBJ1-5 provide the parts outside the CDR3, is SQTIHQWPATLVQPVGSPLSLECTVEGTSNPNLYWYRQAAGRGLQLLFYSVGIGQISSEVPQNLSASRPQDRQFILSSKKLLLSDSGFYLCAWTKGQGGNQPQHFGDGTRLSIL.

The chain employs TRBV7-2 and TRBJ2-1, with D unresolved. The germline V gene encodes CDR1 SGHTA and CDR2 FQGNSA. The ends were cut back, 4 bases at V and 6 bases at J, with 10 bases in the middle. This CDR3 region has 13 residues. CDR3 DNA sequence: TGTGCCAGCAGCTATCAGACCCGCAATGAGCAGTTCTTC. As protein: CASSYQTRNEQFF.

This clone was counted between two and nine times. The chain joins TRBV29-1 to TRBJ1-4; no clear D gene. The CDR3 spans 12 residues. V was clipped by 0 bases and J by 8 bases, with 7 bases between them. CDR1 SQVTM and CDR2 ANQGSEA come from the germline V gene. The DNA for the CDR3 is TGCAGCGTTGAAGATCATGGGGAAAAACTGTTTTTT. Protein product: CSVEDHGEKLFF.

The sample holds many counts of this clone. This chain links TRBV5-1 with TRBJ2-1; no definite D call. V lost 1 base and J lost 0, with 5 bases in between. CDR3 size: 14 residues. Germline V gene lookup returns CDR1 SGHRS and CDR2 YFSETQ. CDR3: CASSLSTSYNEQFF. As DNA, the CDR3 is TGCGCCAGCAGCTTGTCCACCTCCTACAATGAGCAGTTCTTC.

V gene TRBV5-6 combines with J gene TRBJ2-1; no firm D call. This CDR3 is 14 amino acids long. V was cut by 1 base and J by 0 bases, with 5 bases left in between. Germline V gene sequence: CDR1 SGHDT, CDR2 YYEEEE. This CDR3 reads CASSLPSSYNEQFF. CDR3 sequence (DNA): TGTGCCAGCAGCTTGCCGAGCTCCTACAATGAGCAGTTCTTC.

V is TRBV14 and J is TRBJ2-3; TRBD2 agrees at 14 bases. This CDR3 has 16 residues. CDR1 SGHDN and CDR2 FVKESK come from the germline V gene. Losses at the gene ends were 4 bases for V and 7 bases for J; bases not matched to a gene: 7. The CDR3 DNA sequence: TGTGCCAGCAGCCGGGGACTAGCGGGAGCGGGGAATACGCAGTATTTT. Amino acids: CASSRGLAGAGNTQYF.

V and J are TRBV10-2 and TRBJ2-7; D is unclear. Trimming removed 7 bases at V and 3 bases at J, with 16 bases between. The CDR3 has 14 residues. The germline V gene has CDR1 WSHSY and CDR2 SAAADI. CDR3 amino acids: CASIETSRSYEQYF. CDR3 nucleotides: TGCGCCAGCATCGAGACATCCAGGAGCTACGAGCAGTACTTC.

This rearrangement joins TRBV5-4 to TRBJ2-3, with 9 nucleotides matching TRBD2. The CDR3 runs to 16 residues. CDR1 SGHNT and CDR2 YYREEE come from the germline V gene (reference sequence). V dropped 3 bases and J dropped 1; count of bases not matched to a gene: 6. CDR3 sequence (DNA): TGTGCCAGCAGCTCGTCCGCGGGAGGGGGCACAGATACGCAGTATTTT. Residues: CASSSSAGGGTDTQYF.

This clone was recorded once. CDR3 nucleotides: TGTGCCAGCAGCTCCGGACTAGCGGAAGAGACCCAGTACTTC. Its translation is CASSSGLAEETQYF. This sequence joins TRBV5-6 and TRBJ2-5; 10 positions match TRBD2. The germline V gene has CDR1 SGHDT and CDR2 YYEEEE. V lost 3 bases and J lost 3; bases outside the gene matches: 2. The CDR3 contains 14 residues.

The chain combines TRBV7-2 with TRBJ2-7, with 7 bases identical to TRBD1. The CDR3 sequence is 13 residues long. V dropped 5 bases and J dropped 7; count of bases not matched to a gene: 8. CDR1 SGHTA and CDR2 FQGNSA come from the germline V gene. The CDR3: CASSPRQGGEQYF. The DNA of the CDR3 is TGTGCCAGCAGCCCCCGACAGGGTGGGGAGCAGTACTTC.

V and J are TRBV27 and TRBJ1-1; TRBD1 matches at 7 bases. Germline CDR1 and CDR2: MNHEY and SMNVEV (reference sequence). J gave up 4 bases and V 7 bases, and 9 bases lay outside the gene matches. The CDR3 sequence is 14 residues long. CDR3 DNA sequence: TGTGCCAGCATACGACAGGGTGGCGGCACTGAAGCTTTCTTT. The encoded protein is CASIRQGGGTEAFF.

The rearrangement joins TRBV11-2 to TRBJ2-5; 8 bases line up with TRBD1. The germline V gene has CDR1 SGHAT and CDR2 FQNNGV. The CDR3 runs 15 residues. The ends lost 5 bases at V and 4 bases at J; junction bases unmatched: 9. The CDR3 region has the DNA TGTGCCAGCAGCGTAACCAGGGGGCGCGGAGAGACCCAGTACTTC. Translating gives CASSVTRGRGETQYF.